Shown below are 14 T cell receptor beta chains from a single sample sequenced in a study of blood T cells in healthy people across ages. With a J-beta primer mix and a sample-barcoded 5' primer, a second PCR ran roughly 7 to 11 cycles. TCRdb passed the 5' RACE reads through MiXCR, listing each CDR3 protein once. The table records around 1,500,000 distinct CDR3 sequences, 42% of them present only once. The sequenced sample consisted of blood. The receptors were sampled from a woman between 18 and 29 years old in good health.

This clonotype came up a few times. J is TRBJ1-5 and V is TRBV12-3 or TRBV12-4, with no clear D. This CDR3 has 16 amino acids. V shed 0 bases and J shed 1 base, with 10 bases lying between them. DNA for the CDR3: TGTGCCAGCAGTTTAGCAGGGTCCGGGAGCAATCAGCCCCAGCATTTT. Translation: CASSLAGSGSNQPQHF.

V and J are TRBV27 and TRBJ2-7; D possibly corresponds to TRBD1 (5 bases). Germline CDR1 and CDR2: MNHEY and SMNVEV (reference sequence). The CDR3 loop spans 16 amino acids. V lost 2 bases, J lost 3 bases, and 17 bases lay in between. In DNA form, the CDR3 reads TGTGCCAGCAGTTTAAAAATCCCAACAGGCAGCTACGAGCAGTACTTC. This gives the protein CASSLKIPTGSYEQYF.

The J gene is TRBJ2-1, the V gene TRBV5-1, with TRBD2 identical over 8 bases. Trimming at V came to 0 bases and at J to 8 bases, leaving 10 bases not matched to a gene. CDR3 length: 16 residues. CDR1 and CDR2 (germline): SGHRS, YFSETQ. The CDR3, as DNA: TGCGCCAGCAGCTTGGTGTTTCCAGCGGGGGTCTATGAGCAGTTCTTC. Its translation: CASSLVFPAGVYEQFF.

This sequence joins TRBV20-1 and TRBJ2-1, with TRBD1 matching 10 bases. The germline V gene has CDR1 DFQATT and CDR2 SNEGSKA (reference sequence). With 7 bases clipped from V and 1 base from J, the junction kept 10 bases outside the gene matches. The CDR3 extends over 16 amino acids. The CDR3 protein is CSGRADRGGSYNEQFF. CDR3 coding DNA: TGCAGTGGCAGAGCGGACAGGGGGGGATCCTACAATGAGCAGTTCTTC.

V usage is TRBV20-1 and J usage is TRBJ2-1, with TRBD2 identical over 7 bases. CDR1 is DFQATT, CDR2 SNEGSKA, per germline (reference sequence). The CDR3 is 12 residues long. The V and J ends lost 7 bases and 4 bases, in that order; junction bases with no gene match: 4. The CDR3 spells CSVGGWYNEQFF. CDR3 nucleotides: TGCAGTGTCGGGGGGTGGTACAATGAGCAGTTCTTC.

There are many counts of this clonotype. The V and J genes are TRBV5-5 and TRBJ2-1; TRBD1 agrees at 9 bases. The CDR3 is 15 residues long. The V gene's germline CDR1 is SGHKS and CDR2 YYEKEE (reference sequence). V lost 4 bases and J lost 5; bases outside the gene matches: 7. CDR3 DNA: TGTGCCAGCAGCCTATCGGGACAGGGTGACAATGAGCAGTTCTTC. Residues: CASSLSGQGDNEQFF.

This chain joins TRBV5-4 and TRBJ2-1; 9 nucleotides match TRBD2. CDR1 is SGHNT and CDR2 is YYREEE in the germline V gene (reference sequence). The ends lost 1 base at V and 15 bases at J; junction bases unmatched: 14. CDR3 length equals 15 residues. The CDR3 region is CASSLFGTSSVSWFF. The CDR3 region has the DNA TGTGCCAGCAGCTTGTTCGGGACTAGCTCGGTTAGTTGGTTCTTC.

The chain couples TRBV7-2 to TRBJ2-5, with D perhaps matching TRBD1 (6 bases). Germline V gives CDR1 SGHTA, CDR2 FQGNSA. This CDR3 spans 16 amino acids. V was trimmed by 1 base and J by 11 bases, leaving 23 bases between them. CDR3 region: CASSLVGGTAYNEQYF. For the CDR3, the DNA is TGTGCCAGCAGCTTAGTAGGGGGAACTGCATACAATGAGCAGTACTTC.

This clonotype occurred a few times. Written as DNA, the CDR3 is TGCGCCAGCAGCCTCGACGGGCCGGACGAGCAGTACTTC. It yields the protein CASSLDGPDEQYF. The gene calls are TRBV5-1 and TRBJ2-7; D gene ambiguous. This CDR3 has 13 residues. Germline V CDR1 and CDR2: SGHRS, YFSETQ. V was shortened by 4 bases and J by 5 bases, with 13 bases between the two germline ends.

This clonotype was counted between two and nine times. This sequence joins TRBV12-3 or TRBV12-4 and TRBJ2-3, with a weak D call TRBD2 (5 bases). The V and J ends lost 6 bases and 2 bases respectively, with 33 bases between them. The CDR3 sequence is 21 residues long. CDR3 region: CASSQHPSPNPIAPDTDTQYF. The CDR3 DNA sequence: TGTGCCAGCAGCCAGCATCCGAGCCCGAACCCAATAGCGCCTGACACAGATACGCAGTATTTT.

The rearrangement links TRBV29-1 to TRBJ2-7; D remains ambiguous. Trimming took off 6 bases at V and 0 bases at J, with 12 bases between the two ends. The germline gives CDR1 SQVTM, CDR2 ANQGSEA. This CDR3 contains 13 residues. This chain's CDR3 is CSVRSGLSYEQYF. The CDR3 nucleotides read TGCAGCGTGAGGTCCGGCCTCTCCTACGAGCAGTACTTC.

The chain couples TRBV11-2 to TRBJ2-3; 11 bases line up with TRBD2. CDR1 is SGHAT and CDR2 is FQNNGV in the germline V gene. The CDR3 runs to 19 residues. V was clipped by 7 bases and J by 0 bases; unmatched bases: 15. CDR3 nucleotide sequence: TGTGCCAGCATCCCAACAAGACCCGGACTAGCGGGCAGCACAGATACGCAGTATTTT. Translation: CASIPTRPGLAGSTDTQYF.

The chain is built from TRBV19 and TRBJ2-7; D is unclear. The V and J ends lost 0 bases and 6 bases respectively, with 18 bases between them. Germline CDR1 reads LNHDA; CDR2 reads SQIVND (reference sequence). The CDR3 loop spans 16 amino acids. The DNA for the CDR3 is TGTGCCAGTAGTATAGAAATAGTCGGATTGCTCGGCGAGCAGTACTTC. Residues: CASSIEIVGLLGEQYF.

The chain carries TRBV5-6 and TRBJ1-6; tentative D call: TRBD1 (6 bases). Between the trimmed V and J ends, which lost 4 bases and 5 bases, there was a span of 16 bases. The CDR3 consists of 16 residues. Germline values: CDR1 SGHDT, CDR2 YYEEEE. The CDR3 is CASSPKTGADNSPLHF. The CDR3 DNA follows: TGTGCCAGCAGCCCCAAAACGGGGGCGGATAATTCACCCCTCCACTTT.